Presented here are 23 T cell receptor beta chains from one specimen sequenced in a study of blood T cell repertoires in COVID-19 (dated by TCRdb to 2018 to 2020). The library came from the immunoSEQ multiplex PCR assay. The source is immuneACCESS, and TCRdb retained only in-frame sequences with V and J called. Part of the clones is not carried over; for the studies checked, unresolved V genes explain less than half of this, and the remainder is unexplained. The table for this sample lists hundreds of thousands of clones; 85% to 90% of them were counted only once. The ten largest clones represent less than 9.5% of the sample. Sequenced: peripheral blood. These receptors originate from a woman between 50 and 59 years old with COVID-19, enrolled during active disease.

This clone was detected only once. CDR3 nucleotide sequence: TGTGCCAGCAGCGTAGGGAGTACAACTAATGAAAAACTGTTTTTT. Translating it yields CASSVGSTTNEKLFF. This chain uses TRBV9 with TRBJ1-4; no definite D call. Trimming left V 0 bases short and J 0 bases short, with 6 bases between. CDR3 length equals 15 residues. CDR1 SGDLS and CDR2 YYNGEE come from the germline V gene.

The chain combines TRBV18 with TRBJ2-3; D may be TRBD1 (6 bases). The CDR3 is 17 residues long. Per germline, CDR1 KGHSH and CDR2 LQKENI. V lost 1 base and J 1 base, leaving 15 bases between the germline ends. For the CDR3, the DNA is TGTGCCAGCTCACCACGTCGACCAGGGGTAGGCACAGATACGCAGTATTTT. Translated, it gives CASSPRRPGVGTDTQYF.

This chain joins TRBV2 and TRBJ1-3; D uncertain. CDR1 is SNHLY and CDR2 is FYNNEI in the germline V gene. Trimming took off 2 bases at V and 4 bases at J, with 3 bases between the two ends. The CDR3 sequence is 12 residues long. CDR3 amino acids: CASSEPGNTIYF. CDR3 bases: TGTGCCAGCAGTGAACCAGGAAACACCATATATTTT.

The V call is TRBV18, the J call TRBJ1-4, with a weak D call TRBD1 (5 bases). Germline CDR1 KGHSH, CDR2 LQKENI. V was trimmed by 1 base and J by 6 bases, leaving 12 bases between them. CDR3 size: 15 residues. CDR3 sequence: CASSPQGLRDEKLFF. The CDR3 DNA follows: TGTGCCAGCTCACCACAGGGACTTCGGGATGAAAAACTGTTTTTT.

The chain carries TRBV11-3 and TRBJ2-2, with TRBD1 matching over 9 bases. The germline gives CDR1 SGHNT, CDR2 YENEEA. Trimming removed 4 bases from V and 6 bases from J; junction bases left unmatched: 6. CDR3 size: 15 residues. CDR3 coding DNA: TGTGCCAGCAGCTCGGGACAGGGCTTTCCCGGGGAGCTGTTTTTT. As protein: CASSSGQGFPGELFF. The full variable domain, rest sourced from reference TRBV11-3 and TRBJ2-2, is EAGVVQSPRYKIIEKKQPVAFWCNPISGHNTLYWYLQNLGQGPELLIRYENEEAVDDSQLPKDRFSAERLKGVDSTLKIQPAELGDSAVYLCASSSGQGFPGELFFGEGSRLTVL.

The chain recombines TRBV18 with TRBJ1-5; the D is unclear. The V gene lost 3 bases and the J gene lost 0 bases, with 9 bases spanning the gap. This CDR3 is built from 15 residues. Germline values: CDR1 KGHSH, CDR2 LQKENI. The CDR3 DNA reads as TGTGCCAGCTCACCGGCAGATAATAGCAATCAGCCCCAGCATTTT. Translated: CASSPADNSNQPQHF.

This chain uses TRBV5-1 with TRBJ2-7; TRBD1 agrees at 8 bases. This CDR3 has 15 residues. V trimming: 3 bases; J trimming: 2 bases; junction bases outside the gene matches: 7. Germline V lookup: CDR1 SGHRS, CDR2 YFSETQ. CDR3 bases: TGCGCCAGCAGCTCCCCCGAGACAGGGGCCTACGAGCAGTACTTC. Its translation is CASSSPETGAYEQYF.

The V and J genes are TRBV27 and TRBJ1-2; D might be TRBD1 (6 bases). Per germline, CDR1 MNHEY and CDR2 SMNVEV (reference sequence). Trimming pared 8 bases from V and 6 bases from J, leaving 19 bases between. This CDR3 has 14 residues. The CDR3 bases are TGTGCCAGCGGGTGGAGGACAGCCCCTAATGGCTACACCTTC. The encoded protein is CASGWRTAPNGYTF.

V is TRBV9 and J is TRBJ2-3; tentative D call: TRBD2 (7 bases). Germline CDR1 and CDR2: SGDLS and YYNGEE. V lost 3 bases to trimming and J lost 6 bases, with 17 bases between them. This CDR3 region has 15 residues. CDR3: CASSGAGADLDTQYF. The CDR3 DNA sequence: TGTGCCAGCAGCGGTGCGGGGGCCGACTTGGATACGCAGTATTTT.

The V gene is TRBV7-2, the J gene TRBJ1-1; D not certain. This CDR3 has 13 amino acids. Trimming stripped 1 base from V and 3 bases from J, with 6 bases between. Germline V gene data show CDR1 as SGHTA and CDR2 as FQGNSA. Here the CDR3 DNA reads TGTGCCAGCAGCTTAGGTCCAGACACTGAAGCTTTCTTT. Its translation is CASSLGPDTEAFF. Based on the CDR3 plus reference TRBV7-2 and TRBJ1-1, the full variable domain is GAGVSQSPSNKVTEKGKDVELRCDPISGHTALYWYRQSLGQGLEFLIYFQGNSAPDKSGLPSDRFSAERTGGSVSTLTIQRTQQEDSAVYLCASSLGPDTEAFFGQGTRLTVV.

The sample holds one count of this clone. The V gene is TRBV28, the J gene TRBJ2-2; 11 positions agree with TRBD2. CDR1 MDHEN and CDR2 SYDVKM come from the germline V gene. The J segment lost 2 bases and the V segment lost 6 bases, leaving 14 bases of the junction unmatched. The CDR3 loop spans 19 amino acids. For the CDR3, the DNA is TGTGCCAGCAGCCCTGGCCCCCTAGCGGGGGGCTATAACACCGGGGAGCTGTTTTTT. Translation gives CASSPGPLAGGYNTGELFF.

CDR3: CASSPDREVRQPQHF. CDR3 in DNA: TGTGCCAGCAGCCCGGACAGGGAGGTGAGGCAGCCCCAGCATTTT. The chain carries TRBV2 and TRBJ1-5; 8 nucleotides agree with TRBD1. This CDR3 has 15 amino acids. CDR1 and CDR2 (germline): SNHLY, FYNNEI. J was trimmed by 7 bases and V by 6 bases; bases with no gene match: 11. The whole variable domain, filled in from reference TRBV2 and TRBJ1-5, reads EPEVTQTPSHQVTQMGQEVILRCVPISNHLYFYWYRQILGQKVEFLVSFYNNEISEKSEIFDDQFSVERPDGSNFTLKIRSTKLEDSAMYFCASSPDREVRQPQHFGDGTRLSIL.

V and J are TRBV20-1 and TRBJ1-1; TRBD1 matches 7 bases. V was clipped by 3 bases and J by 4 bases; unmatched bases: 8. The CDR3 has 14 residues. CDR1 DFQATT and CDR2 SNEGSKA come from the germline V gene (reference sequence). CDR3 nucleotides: TGCAGTGCTAGTGGCCGAGGGGGCCGCACTGAAGCTTTCTTT. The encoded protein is CSASGRGGRTEAFF.

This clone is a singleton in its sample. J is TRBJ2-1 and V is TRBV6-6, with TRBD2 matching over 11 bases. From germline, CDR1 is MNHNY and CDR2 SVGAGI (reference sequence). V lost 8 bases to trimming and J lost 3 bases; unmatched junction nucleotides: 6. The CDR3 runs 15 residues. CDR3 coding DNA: TGTGCCAGCCTGACACTAGCGGGGGACTACAATGAGCAGTTCTTC. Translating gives CASLTLAGDYNEQFF.

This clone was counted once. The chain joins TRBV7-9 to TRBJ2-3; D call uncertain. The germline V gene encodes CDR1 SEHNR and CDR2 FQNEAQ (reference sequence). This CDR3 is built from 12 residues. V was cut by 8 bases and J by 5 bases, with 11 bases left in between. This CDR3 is CASGRGEDTQYF. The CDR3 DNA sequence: TGTGCCAGCGGCAGAGGTGAAGATACGCAGTATTTT.

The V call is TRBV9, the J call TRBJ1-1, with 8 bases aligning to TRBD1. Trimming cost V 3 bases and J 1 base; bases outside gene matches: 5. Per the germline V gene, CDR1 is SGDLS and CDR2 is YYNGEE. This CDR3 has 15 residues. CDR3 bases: TGTGCCAGCAGCGCCCGACAGGGGCCGAACACTGAAGCTTTCTTT. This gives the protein CASSARQGPNTEAFF. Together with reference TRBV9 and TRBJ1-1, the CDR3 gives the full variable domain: DSGVTQTPKHLITATGQRVTLRCSPRSGDLSVYWYQQSLDQGLQFLIQYYNGEERAKGNILERFSAQQFPDLHSELNLSSLELGDSALYFCASSARQGPNTEAFFGQGTRLTVV.

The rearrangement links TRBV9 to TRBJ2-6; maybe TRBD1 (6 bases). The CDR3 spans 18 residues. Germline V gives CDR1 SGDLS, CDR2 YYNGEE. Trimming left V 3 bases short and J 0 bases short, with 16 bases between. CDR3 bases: TGTGCCAGCAGCGCTCCCCGACAGGACCCCTCTGGGGCCAACGTCCTGACTTTC. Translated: CASSAPRQDPSGANVLTF.

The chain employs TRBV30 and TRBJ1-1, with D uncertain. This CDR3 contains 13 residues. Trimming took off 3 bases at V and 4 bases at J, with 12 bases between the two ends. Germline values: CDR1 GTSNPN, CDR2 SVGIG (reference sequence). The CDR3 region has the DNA TGTGCCTGGAGAACCGTGGTGAGCACTGAAGCTTTCTTT. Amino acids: CAWRTVVSTEAFF.

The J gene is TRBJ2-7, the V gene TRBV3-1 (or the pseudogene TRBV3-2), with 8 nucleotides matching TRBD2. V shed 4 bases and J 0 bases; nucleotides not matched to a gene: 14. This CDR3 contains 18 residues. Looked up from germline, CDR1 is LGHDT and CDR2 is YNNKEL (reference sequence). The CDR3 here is CASSPGATSERLSYEQYF. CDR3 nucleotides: TGTGCCAGCAGCCCAGGGGCGACTAGCGAACGACTCTCCTACGAGCAGTACTTC.

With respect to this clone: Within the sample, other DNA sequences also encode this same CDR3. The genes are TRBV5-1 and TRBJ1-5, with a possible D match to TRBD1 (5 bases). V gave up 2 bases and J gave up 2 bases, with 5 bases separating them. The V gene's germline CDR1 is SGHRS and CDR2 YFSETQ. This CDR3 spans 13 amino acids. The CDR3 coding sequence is TGCGCCAGCAGCTTACAGGGCAATCAGCCCCAGCATTTT. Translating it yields CASSLQGNQPQHF.

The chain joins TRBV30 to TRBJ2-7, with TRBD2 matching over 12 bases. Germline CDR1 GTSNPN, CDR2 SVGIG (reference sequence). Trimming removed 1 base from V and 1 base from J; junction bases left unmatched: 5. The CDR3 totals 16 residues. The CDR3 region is CAWSAGTSGSSYEQYF. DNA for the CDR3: TGTGCCTGGAGTGCCGGGACTAGCGGGTCTTCCTACGAGCAGTACTTC.

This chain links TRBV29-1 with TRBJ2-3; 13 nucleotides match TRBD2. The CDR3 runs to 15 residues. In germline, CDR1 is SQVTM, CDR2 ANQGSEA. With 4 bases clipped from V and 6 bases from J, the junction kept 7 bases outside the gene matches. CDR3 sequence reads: CSVVSGLAGEDTQYF. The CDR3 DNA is TGCAGCGTTGTTTCCGGACTAGCGGGGGAGGATACGCAGTATTTT.

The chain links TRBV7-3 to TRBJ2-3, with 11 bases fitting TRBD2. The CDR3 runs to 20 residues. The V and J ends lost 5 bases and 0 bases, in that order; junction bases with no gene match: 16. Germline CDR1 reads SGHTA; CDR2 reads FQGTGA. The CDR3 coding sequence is TGTGCCAGCAGCCCTGTCGGACTAGCGGGCCACTTAGCCAGCACAGATACGCAGTATTTT. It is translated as CASSPVGLAGHLASTDTQYF.